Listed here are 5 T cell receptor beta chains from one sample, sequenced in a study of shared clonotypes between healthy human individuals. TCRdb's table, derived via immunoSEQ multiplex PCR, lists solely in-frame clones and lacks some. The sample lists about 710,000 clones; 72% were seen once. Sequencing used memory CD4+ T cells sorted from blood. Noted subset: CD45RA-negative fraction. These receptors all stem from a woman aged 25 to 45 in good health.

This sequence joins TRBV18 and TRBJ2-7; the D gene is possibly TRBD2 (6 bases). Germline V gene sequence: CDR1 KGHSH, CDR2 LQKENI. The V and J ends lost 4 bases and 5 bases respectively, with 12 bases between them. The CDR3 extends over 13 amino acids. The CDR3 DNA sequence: TGTGCCAGCTCACGCGGGACGGTGAACGAGCAGTACTTC. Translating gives CASSRGTVNEQYF.

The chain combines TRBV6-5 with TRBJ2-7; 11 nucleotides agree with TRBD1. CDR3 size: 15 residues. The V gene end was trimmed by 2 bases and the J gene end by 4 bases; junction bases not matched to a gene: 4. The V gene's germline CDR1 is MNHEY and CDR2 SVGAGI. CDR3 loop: CASSYAGQGDYEQYF. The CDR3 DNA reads TGTGCCAGCAGTTACGCGGGACAGGGGGATTACGAGCAGTACTTC.

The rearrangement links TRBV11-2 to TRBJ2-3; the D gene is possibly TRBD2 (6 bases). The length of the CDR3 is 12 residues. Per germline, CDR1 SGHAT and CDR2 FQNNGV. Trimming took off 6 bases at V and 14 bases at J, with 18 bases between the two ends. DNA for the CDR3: TGTGCCAGCAGGTCCCCGGGGCTAGCGTTGTATTTT. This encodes CASRSPGLALYF.

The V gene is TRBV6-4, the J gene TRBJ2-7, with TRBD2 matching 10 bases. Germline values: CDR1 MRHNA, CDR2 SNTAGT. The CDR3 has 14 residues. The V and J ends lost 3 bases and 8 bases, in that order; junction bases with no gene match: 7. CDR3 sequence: CASSELAGDIKQYF. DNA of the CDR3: TGTGCCAGCAGTGAGCTAGCGGGAGACATCAAGCAGTACTTC.

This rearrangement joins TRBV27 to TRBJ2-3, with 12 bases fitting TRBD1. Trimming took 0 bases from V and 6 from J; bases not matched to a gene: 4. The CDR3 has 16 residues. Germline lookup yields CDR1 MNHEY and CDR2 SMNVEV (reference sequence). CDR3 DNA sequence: TGTGCCAGCAGTTTATCGAGGGACAGGGGGCCGGATACGCAGTATTTT. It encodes CASSLSRDRGPDTQYF.